This passage covers 24 T cell receptor beta chains from one sample sequenced in a study of CD8+CD57+ T cells in acquired aplastic anemia. Genomic DNA acted as the template from which TCR beta VDJ combination and CDR3 sequence profiling were carried out. TCRdb redid the calling of the reads with MiXCR, one entry per CDR3 protein. Of around 180,000 distinct CDR3 sequences in the sample, 55% to 75% were seen once. Material for sequencing was sorted CD4+, CD8+, or CD8+CD57+ T cells (not recorded which) from PBMCs. The receptors come from a human donor in good health.

The rearrangement uses TRBV24-1 and TRBJ1-2; D remains unclear. The V gene's germline CDR1 is KGHDR and CDR2 SFDVKD. V was pared by 3 bases and J by 2 bases, with 0 bases between. This CDR3 is built from 11 residues. CDR3 protein: CATSDNYGYTF. CDR3 in DNA: TGTGCCACCAGTGATAACTATGGCTACACCTTC.

The chain uses TRBV7-9 and TRBJ1-4; 7 bases fit TRBD1. Germline-derived CDR1 and CDR2 are SEHNR and FQNEAQ (reference sequence). The ends lost 6 bases at V and 7 bases at J; junction bases unmatched: 11. CDR3 size: 15 residues. The CDR3 spells CASSIAEQGFEKLFF. CDR3 DNA: TGTGCCAGCAGTATTGCCGAACAGGGGTTTGAAAAACTGTTTTTT.

This chain connects TRBV2 to TRBJ2-7; 11 bases are shared with TRBD2. Germline CDR1 is SNHLY and CDR2 is FYNNEI. The CDR3 consists of 15 residues. With V trimmed by 1 base and J by 4 bases, 3 bases remained unmatched. The DNA of the CDR3 is TGTGCCAGCAGTGAAGTTAGCGGGGGGGAGTACGAGCAGTACTTC. It yields the protein CASSEVSGGEYEQYF.

This clonotype was seen many times. This rearrangement joins TRBV6-1 to TRBJ2-7, with 13 bases identical to TRBD2. With V trimmed by 3 bases and J by 2 bases, 10 bases remained unmatched. The germline gives CDR1 MNHNS, CDR2 SASEGT. CDR3 length: 18 amino acids. The CDR3 DNA sequence: TGTGCCAGCAGTGAGTGGGACAGGGGGACTAGCGGGACCTACGAGCAGTACTTC. Amino acid sequence: CASSEWDRGTSGTYEQYF.

This clonotype was seen only once. The chain carries TRBV7-6 and TRBJ1-6, with 8 bases aligning to TRBD1. CDR3 length: 16 residues. In germline, CDR1 is SGHVS, CDR2 FNYEAQ. Trimming cost V 0 bases and J 9 bases; bases outside gene matches: 7. The CDR3 sequence: CASSLAAQGARSPLHF. For the CDR3, the DNA is TGTGCCAGCAGCTTAGCGGCGCAGGGGGCGCGTTCACCCCTCCACTTT.

In this sample, this clonotype turned up many times. The genes are TRBV25-1 and TRBJ2-7, with D unresolved. The CDR3 has 12 residues. V was trimmed by 1 base and J by 6 bases, leaving 7 bases between them. Germline V lookup: CDR1 MGHDK, CDR2 SYGVNS. The CDR3 nucleotides read TGTGCCAGCAGTGAATTCCCAGGCGAGCAGTACTTC. Amino acid sequence: CASSEFPGEQYF.

This clonotype came up a few times. V is TRBV6-4 and J is TRBJ1-6; TRBD1 agrees at 7 bases. J was trimmed by 7 bases and V by 3 bases; bases with no gene match: 6. Germline V gene lookup returns CDR1 MRHNA and CDR2 SNTAGT. CDR3 length: 15 amino acids. CDR3 sequence: CASSEVEQGNSPLHF. CDR3 coding DNA: TGTGCCAGCAGTGAAGTGGAACAGGGGAATTCACCCCTCCACTTT.

This clonotype has only one observation. V and J are TRBV15 and TRBJ2-3; D perhaps matches TRBD1 (5 bases). Germline V gene data show CDR1 as LNHNV and CDR2 as YYDKDF (reference sequence). Trimming removed 1 base from V and 2 bases from J, with 16 bases in between. The CDR3 has 17 residues. CDR3 protein: CATSRVGALPSTDTQYF. DNA of the CDR3: TGTGCCACCAGCAGAGTAGGGGCCTTGCCTTCCACAGATACGCAGTATTTT.

The chain is built from TRBV19 and TRBJ1-2; D possibly corresponds to TRBD1 (5 bases). This CDR3 spans 12 amino acids. Germline V gene lookup returns CDR1 LNHDA and CDR2 SQIVND (reference sequence). Trimming shortened V by 11 bases and J by 5 bases, and 15 bases separated the two germline ends. The CDR3 sequence: CASERGGYGYTF. The CDR3 nucleotides are TGTGCCTCCGAGCGCGGGGGGTATGGCTACACCTTC.

In the case of this clonotype: No conserved phenylalanine or tryptophan is present at the end of the CDR3, so a read error is the likely explanation. This chain links TRBV7-9 with TRBJ2-7; D gene uncertain. CDR3 size: 12 residues. Germline V lookup: CDR1 SEHNR, CDR2 FQNEAQ (reference sequence). The CDR3 DNA follows: TGTGCCAGCATCTTAGAGTACTACGAGCAGTACTCC. Protein product: CASILEYYEQYS.

The J gene is TRBJ1-4, the V gene TRBV25-1; D is uncertain. V lost 1 base and J 0 bases, leaving 9 bases between the germline ends. There are 16 residues in the CDR3. Germline loops: CDR1 MGHDK, CDR2 SYGVNS. CDR3 nucleotides: TGTGCCAGCAGTGAATTGGCAGCCTCAACTAATGAAAAACTGTTTTTT. Residues: CASSELAASTNEKLFF. Full variable domain (outside the CDR3, taken from reference TRBV25-1 and TRBJ1-4): EADIYQTPRYLVIGTGKKITLECSQTMGHDKMYWYQQDPGMELHLIHYSYGVNSTEKGDLSSESTVSRIRTEHFPLTLESARPSHTSQYLCASSELAASTNEKLFFGSGTQLSVL.

This clonotype was counted many times. The V call is TRBV20-1, the J call TRBJ1-5; perhaps TRBD1 as D (6 bases). This CDR3 contains 14 residues. Germline assignment: CDR1 DFQATT and CDR2 SNEGSKA (reference sequence). Trimming shortened V by 1 base and J by 7 bases, and 14 bases separated the two germline ends. CDR3 protein: CSARAGGRRQPQHF. The CDR3 DNA reads as TGCAGTGCTAGAGCCGGGGGCCGAAGGCAGCCCCAGCATTTT.

As concerns this clonotype: One end of the junction varies from germline; a read error may be responsible. The chain employs TRBV2 and TRBJ1-3, with D hard to call. The CDR3 has 14 residues. Per the germline V gene, CDR1 is SNHLY and CDR2 is FYNNEI. For the CDR3, the DNA is TGTGCCAGCGGTGAAGGGAGCTCTGGAAACACCATATATTTT. Translating gives CASGEGSSGNTIYF.

The genes are TRBV24-1 and TRBJ2-1; 7 positions agree with TRBD1. The CDR3 has 15 residues. Germline trimming cut 0 bases from V and 3 bases from J; bases unmatched to any gene: 1. From germline, CDR1 is KGHDR and CDR2 SFDVKD. The CDR3: CATSDLGTDYNEQFF. The CDR3 DNA reads TGTGCCACCAGTGATTTGGGGACAGACTACAATGAGCAGTTCTTC.

This CDR3 is CATSDQQGVSNQPQHF. Here the CDR3 DNA reads TGTGCCACCAGTGACCAGCAGGGGGTAAGCAATCAGCCCCAGCATTTT. The chain uses TRBV24-1 and TRBJ1-5, with 7 bases fitting TRBD1. Germline V lookup: CDR1 KGHDR, CDR2 SFDVKD. V shed 4 bases, J shed 1 base, and the junction held 6 bases outside the gene matches. The CDR3 consists of 16 residues.

J is TRBJ2-3 and V is TRBV24-1, with D possibly matching TRBD1 (6 bases). With 9 bases removed from V and 2 bases from J, the gap between germline ends came to 17 bases. Germline V CDR1 and CDR2: KGHDR, SFDVKD. CDR3 length: 15 amino acids. For the CDR3, the DNA is TGTGCCACCGCCCACCCAGGGGCCATCACAGATACGCAGTATTTT. Encoded protein: CATAHPGAITDTQYF.

This rearrangement joins TRBV24-1 to TRBJ2-7, with 10 bases fitting TRBD1. Germline CDR1 is KGHDR and CDR2 is SFDVKD. Trimming at V came to 5 bases and at J to 5 bases, leaving 2 bases not matched to a gene. This CDR3 is built from 13 residues. The chain's CDR3 is CATSGTGGDEQYF. Written as DNA, the CDR3 is TGTGCCACCAGTGGGACAGGGGGGGACGAGCAGTACTTC.

This clonotype was counted at least ten times. CDR3 protein: CASSEEANTGELFF. DNA for the CDR3: TGTGCCAGCAGCGAGGAGGCGAACACCGGGGAGCTGTTTTTT. The rearrangement joins TRBV9 to TRBJ2-2, with D tentatively TRBD2 (5 bases). Trimming removed 3 bases from V and 0 bases from J, with 6 bases in between. From germline, CDR1 is SGDLS and CDR2 YYNGEE. CDR3 length equals 14 residues.

This clonotype was seen more than once but under ten times. The chain is built from TRBV20-1 and TRBJ1-2; D remains ambiguous. V gave up 0 bases and J gave up 5 bases, with 13 bases separating them. The CDR3 is 14 amino acids. Germline V gene lookup returns CDR1 DFQATT and CDR2 SNEGSKA (reference sequence). Written as DNA, the CDR3 is TGCAGTGCTAGAGATCAAGCCAGACCTTATGGCTACACCTTC. Translating it yields CSARDQARPYGYTF.

This clonotype appeared many times. The J gene is TRBJ2-7, the V gene TRBV7-9, with D maybe TRBD1 (5 bases). Looked up from germline, CDR1 is SEHNR and CDR2 is FQNEAQ (reference sequence). The V and J ends lost 6 bases and 1 base respectively, with 13 bases between them. This CDR3 region has 14 residues. CDR3 DNA sequence: TGTGCCAGCAGTCCTGACAGTCGATCCTACGAGCAGTACTTC. Protein product: CASSPDSRSYEQYF. The full variable domain, completed using reference TRBV7-9 and TRBJ2-7, is DTGVSQNPRHKITKRGQNVTFRCDPISEHNRLYWYRQTLGQGPEFLTYFQNEAQLEKSRLLSDRFSAERPKGSFSTLEIQRTEQGDSAMYLCASSPDSRSYEQYFGPGTRLTVT.

V and J are TRBV20-1 and TRBJ2-2; 7 positions match TRBD1. The junction had 2 bases not matched to a gene; V was cut back by 3 bases and J by 4 bases. This CDR3 contains 13 residues. The germline gives CDR1 DFQATT, CDR2 SNEGSKA (reference sequence). Written as DNA, the CDR3 is TGCAGTGCTAGTAACAGGGGCACCGGGGAGCTGTTTTTT. Translation: CSASNRGTGELFF.

The chain links TRBV9 to TRBJ2-2; 8 nucleotides match TRBD1. This CDR3 contains 14 residues. V trimming: 3 bases; J trimming: 6 bases; junction bases outside the gene matches: 4. Germline V gene sequence: CDR1 SGDLS, CDR2 YYNGEE. CDR3 in amino acids: CASSGTGFAGELFF. In DNA form, the CDR3 reads TGTGCCAGCAGCGGGACAGGGTTCGCCGGGGAGCTGTTTTTT.

Here the CDR3 reads CASSTRTAQETQYF. DNA of the CDR3: TGTGCCAGTAGTACAAGGACAGCTCAGGAGACCCAGTACTTC. The V call is TRBV19, the J call TRBJ2-5; TRBD1 is a possible D gene (6 bases). V gave up 4 bases and J gave up 5 bases, with 14 bases separating them. The CDR3 spans 14 residues. Germline loops: CDR1 LNHDA, CDR2 SQIVND (reference sequence).

This clonotype was seen a few times. This sequence joins TRBV7-2 and TRBJ1-6; D gene ambiguous. V was clipped by 5 bases and J by 7 bases, with 15 bases between them. Germline V gene lookup returns CDR1 SGHTA and CDR2 FQGNSA. The CDR3 loop spans 15 amino acids. The CDR3 DNA sequence: TGTGCCAGCAGCCGCACCTGGACGGCAAATTCACCCCTCCACTTT. Translated, it gives CASSRTWTANSPLHF.